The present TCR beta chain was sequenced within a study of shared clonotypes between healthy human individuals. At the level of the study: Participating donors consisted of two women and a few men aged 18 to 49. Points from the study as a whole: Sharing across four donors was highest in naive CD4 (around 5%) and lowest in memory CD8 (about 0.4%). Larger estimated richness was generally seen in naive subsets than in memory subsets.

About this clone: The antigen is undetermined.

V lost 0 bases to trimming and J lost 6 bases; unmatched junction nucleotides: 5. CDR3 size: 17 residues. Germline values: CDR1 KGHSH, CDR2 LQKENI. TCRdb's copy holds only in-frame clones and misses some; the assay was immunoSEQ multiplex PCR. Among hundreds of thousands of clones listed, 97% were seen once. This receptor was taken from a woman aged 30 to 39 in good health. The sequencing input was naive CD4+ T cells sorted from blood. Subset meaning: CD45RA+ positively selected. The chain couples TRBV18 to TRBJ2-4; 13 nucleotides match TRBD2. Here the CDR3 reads CASSPPGTSGTRNIQYF. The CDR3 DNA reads TGTGCCAGCTCACCACCCGGGACTAGCGGGACTAGAAACATTCAGTACTTC.